The 8 T cell receptor beta chains below all came from one sample that was sequenced in a study of PD-1 blockade in classical Hodgkin lymphoma. The assay was immunoSEQ multiplex PCR, and TCRdb's table has in-frame clones only and misses some. The table has approximately 100,000 clones, around 88% seen once. Patients all relapsed after autologous stem cell transplantation, and there was variation in brentuximab vedotin exposure. The specimen was peripheral blood mononuclear cells (PBMCs), collected before the second cycle of nivolumab. The receptors derive from a human donor with classical Hodgkin lymphoma.

The J gene is TRBJ2-5, the V gene TRBV5-1, with 7 bases matching TRBD1. The CDR3 sequence is 14 residues long. Germline V gene sequence: CDR1 SGHRS, CDR2 YFSETQ. The J segment lost 2 bases and the V segment lost 5 bases, leaving 6 bases of the junction unmatched. DNA for the CDR3: TGCGCCAGCAGATTCGGGACAGATCAAGAGACCCAGTACTTC. Protein: CASRFGTDQETQYF.

J is TRBJ1-2 and V is TRBV14; D gene unclear. V lost 1 base, J lost 3 bases, and 6 bases lay in between. Looked up from germline, CDR1 is SGHDN and CDR2 is FVKESK. This CDR3 comprises 13 residues. The CDR3 DNA reads TGTGCCAGCAGCCAAGCAGCGGACTATGGCTACACCTTC. It codes for CASSQAADYGYTF.

The V call is TRBV7-8, the J call TRBJ1-5; TRBD1 aligns across 8 bases. CDR3 length: 13 amino acids. Germline loops: CDR1 SGHVS, CDR2 FQNEAQ. Losses at the gene ends were 4 bases for V and 7 bases for J; bases not matched to a gene: 3. Here the CDR3 reads CASSSNRGQPQHF. The CDR3 bases are TGTGCCAGCAGCTCGAACAGGGGGCAGCCCCAGCATTTT.

This chain joins TRBV5-4 and TRBJ2-7; D possibly corresponds to TRBD1 (6 bases). V was cut by 4 bases and J by 4 bases, with 9 bases left in between. CDR1 SGHNT and CDR2 YYREEE come from the germline V gene (reference sequence). The CDR3 extends over 12 amino acids. The CDR3 protein is CASSPQGYEQYF. In nucleotides, the CDR3 is TGTGCCAGCAGCCCTCAGGGGTACGAGCAGTACTTC.

This clone was detected once. The chain recombines TRBV4-3 with TRBJ1-2; D remains ambiguous. The germline gives CDR1 LGHNA, CDR2 YSLEER. The CDR3 is 17 residues long. Trimming removed 1 base from V and 5 bases from J, with 20 bases in between. CDR3 sequence (DNA): TGCGCCAGCAGCCAAGGGCAGACGACCCCTTCATGGTATGGCTACACCTTC. Amino acids: CASSQGQTTPSWYGYTF.

The chain couples TRBV2 to TRBJ2-3; D possibly uses TRBD1 or TRBD2 (6 bases each). The CDR3 is made up of 14 amino acids. Germline V gene data show CDR1 as SNHLY and CDR2 as FYNNEI. Trimming removed 10 bases at V and 2 bases at J, with 16 bases between. The CDR3 protein is CATGGGPYTDTQYF. The CDR3 coding sequence is TGTGCCACCGGAGGGGGGCCCTACACAGATACGCAGTATTTT.

In its sample, this clone was seen a few times. The rearrangement joins TRBV2 to TRBJ1-6; no clear D. CDR1 and CDR2 from the germline V gene are SNHLY and FYNNEI. The CDR3 totals 12 residues. Deletions cut 7 bases from V and 9 bases from J, with 10 bases between. The CDR3 sequence is CASTTLPSPLHF. The CDR3 DNA follows: TGTGCCAGCACCACCCTCCCTTCACCCCTCCACTTT.

The chain has TRBV7-6 and TRBJ2-7; D ambiguous. V shed 7 bases and J shed 6 bases, with 19 bases lying between them. This CDR3 comprises 14 residues. Germline V gene data show CDR1 as SGHVS and CDR2 as FNYEAQ. CDR3 residues: CASTPGPAVGEQYF. CDR3 in DNA: TGTGCCAGCACCCCGGGCCCGGCCGTGGGCGAGCAGTACTTC.